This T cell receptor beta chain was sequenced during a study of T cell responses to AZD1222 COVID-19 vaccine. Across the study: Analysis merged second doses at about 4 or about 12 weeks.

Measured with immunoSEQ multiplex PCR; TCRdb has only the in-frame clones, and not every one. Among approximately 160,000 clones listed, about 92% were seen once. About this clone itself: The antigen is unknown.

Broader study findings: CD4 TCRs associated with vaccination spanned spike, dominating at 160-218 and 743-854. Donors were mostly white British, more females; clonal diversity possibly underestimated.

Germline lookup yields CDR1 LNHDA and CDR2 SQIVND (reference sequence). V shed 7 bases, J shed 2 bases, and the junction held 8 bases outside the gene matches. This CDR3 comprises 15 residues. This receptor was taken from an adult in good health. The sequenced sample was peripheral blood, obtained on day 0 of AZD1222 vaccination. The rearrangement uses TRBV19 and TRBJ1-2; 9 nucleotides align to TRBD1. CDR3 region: CASTETGGVNYGYTF. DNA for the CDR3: TGTGCCAGTACCGAAACAGGGGGCGTCAACTATGGCTACACCTTC.